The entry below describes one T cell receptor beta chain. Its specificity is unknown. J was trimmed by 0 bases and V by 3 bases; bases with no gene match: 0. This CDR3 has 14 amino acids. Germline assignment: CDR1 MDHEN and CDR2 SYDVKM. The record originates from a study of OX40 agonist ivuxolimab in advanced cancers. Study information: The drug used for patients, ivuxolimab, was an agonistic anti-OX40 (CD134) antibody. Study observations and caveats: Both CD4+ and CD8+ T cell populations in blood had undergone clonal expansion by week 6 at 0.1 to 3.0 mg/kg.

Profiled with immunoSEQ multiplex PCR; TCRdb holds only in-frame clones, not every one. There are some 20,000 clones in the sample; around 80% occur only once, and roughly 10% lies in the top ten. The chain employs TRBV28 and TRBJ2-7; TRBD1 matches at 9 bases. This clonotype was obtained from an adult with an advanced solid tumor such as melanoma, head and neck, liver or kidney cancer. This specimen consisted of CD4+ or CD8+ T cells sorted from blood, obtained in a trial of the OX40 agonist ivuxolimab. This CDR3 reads CASSLTGGSYEQYF. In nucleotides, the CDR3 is TGTGCCAGCAGTTTGACAGGGGGCTCCTACGAGCAGTACTTC.